This T cell receptor beta chain was retrieved from a study of blood T cell repertoires in COVID-19. On the study more broadly: COVID-19 samples from acute and convalescent phases originated in the United States, Italy and Spain. T cells, B-cell-depleted T cells, or PBMCs supplied cDNA or gDNA.

Clinical history reported by participants formed the basis on which cohorts were assigned. CDR3 size: 12 residues. CDR1 and CDR2 (germline): SGHKS, YYEKEE (reference sequence). Trimming stripped 6 bases from V and 4 bases from J, with 8 bases between. Authors' methods: It was from reference gene primer amplification that nucleated cell counts were estimated. TCRdb's table, derived via immunoSEQ multiplex PCR, lists solely in-frame clones and lacks some. V and J calls and clone size are given by that table; D and trimming were obtained from the DNA. The table has 200,000 to 250,000 clones, about 87% seen once; the top ten hold 2.5% to 3%.

The sequence was collected from a woman in her 30s with acute COVID-19. The source material was PBMCs or T cells enriched from blood (not recorded which). The J gene is TRBJ1-3, the V gene TRBV5-5; no reliable D call. CDR3 nucleotides: TGTGCCAGCATCCCTCAGGGAAACACCATATATTTT. Protein sequence: CASIPQGNTIYF.